This T cell receptor beta chain was recovered during a study of blood T cell repertoires in COVID-19. Study background: Material from acute and convalescent COVID-19 was sourced from the United States, Italy and Spain. Sources were T cells, B-cell-depleted T cells, or PBMCs; the material itself was cDNA or gDNA.

This CDR3 spans 15 amino acids. V trimming: 3 bases; J trimming: 7 bases; junction bases outside the gene matches: 8. Germline lookup yields CDR1 DFQATT and CDR2 SNEGSKA (reference sequence). Original data processing: Using reference gene primer amplification, nucleated cell counts were estimated. Sequencing used immunoSEQ multiplex PCR; TCRdb keeps in-frame clones, though not all of them. V and J calls and clone size are those listed in that table; D and trimming were worked out from the DNA. The table lists around 150,000 clones, approximately 82% of them singletons. The receptor's source is a woman in her forties or fifties in a cohort sampled during active or convalescent COVID-19. The sequenced sample consisted of peripheral blood. V is TRBV20-1 and J is TRBJ2-3; 12 bases are a match to TRBD2. This CDR3 is CSASRLAGGLYTQYF. The DNA for the CDR3 is TGCAGTGCTAGTCGGCTAGCGGGGGGGCTCTATACGCAGTATTTT.